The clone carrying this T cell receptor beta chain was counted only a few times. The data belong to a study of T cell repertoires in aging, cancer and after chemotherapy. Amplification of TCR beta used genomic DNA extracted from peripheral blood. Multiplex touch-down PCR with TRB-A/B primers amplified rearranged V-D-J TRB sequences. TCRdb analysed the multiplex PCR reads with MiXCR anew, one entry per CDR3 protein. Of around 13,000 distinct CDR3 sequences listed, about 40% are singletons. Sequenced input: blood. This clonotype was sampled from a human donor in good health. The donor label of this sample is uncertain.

The CDR3: CASSSWPDLREVGNTIYF. The CDR3 DNA is TGTGCCAGCAGCTCCTGGCCCGATTTAAGGGAAGTAGGAAACACCATATATTTT. This chain connects TRBV5-6 to TRBJ1-3; D gene uncertain. Per germline, CDR1 SGHDT and CDR2 YYEEEE. The CDR3 spans 18 residues. The V end was cut by 3 bases, the J end by 4 bases, with 23 bases between.